This T cell receptor (beta chain) was found in a study of T-cell reconstitution after alpha-beta-depleted transplantation in children. This clonotype was recorded a few times. This sample's TCRbeta library carried unique molecular identifier barcodes. TCRdb reanalysed the PCR reads using MiXCR and keeps one entry per CDR3 protein. This table holds roughly 590,000 distinct CDR3 sequences, roughly 17% found once. This TCR derives from a human donor who donated a stem cell graft to a child with acute myeloid leukemia. This sample comprised PBMCs from the stem cell graft donor, obtained from the stem cell graft.

As DNA, the CDR3 is TGTGCCAGCAGTTTAGGTCCGGGGTACGAGACCCAGTACTTC. Translation gives CASSLGPGYETQYF. This sequence joins TRBV12-3 or TRBV12-4 and TRBJ2-5; maybe TRBD2 (5 bases). The ends were cut back, 1 base at V and 5 bases at J, with 11 bases in the middle. This CDR3 has 14 residues.